The T cell receptor beta chain described here comes from a study of CD8 T cells in Susac syndrome (dated by TCRdb to about 2019). Looking at the study overall: Whether CD8+ T cell activation and differentiation in Susac syndrome was antigen driven was tested using repertoire sequencing. Clonality of the CD8+ T cell repertoire was compared between around 13 healthy donors, approximately 14 Susac syndrome patients and roughly 16 multiple sclerosis patients.

RNA was extracted using the RNeasy kit, and roughly 0.5 to 1 ug of the RNA was reverse transcribed with random hexamers. TCR beta CDR3 regions were amplified with the immunoSEQ multiplex PCR assay covering 54 Vbeta and 13 Jbeta segments. Bias from PCR amplification was corrected by using a synthetic template baseline for primer optimization and for computational correction. The authors' analysis ran thus. Reads were annotated to V, D and J genes according to IMGT and were analyzed with immunoSEQ Analyzer, with only productive sequences retained. Clonality was calculated as one minus the Shannon entropy normalized by log2 of the number of productive unique sequences. For each patient and control, public and private clones were evaluated among the 100 most prevalent clones. Clones were defined as Susac-specific when absent from the healthy and MS cohorts, from fewer than 1,300 published viral clones and from other ImmuneACCESS disease sequences. The public reads were quality trimmed at Q25 with fastp and then assembled into clones with MiXCR by TCRdb, keeping productive beta chains. Here each entry gathers all rows of one CDR3 protein and keeps the most common genes and DNA. Here the V and J calls rest on TCRdb's processing, not on the authors' analysis. Present in this sample are 250,000 to 300,000 distinct CDR3 sequences, 70% to 90% of which were seen just once. 0.095% to 0.14% of the sample is in the top ten clones.

Study-wide conclusions, independent of this receptor: The number of individuals in the TCR sequencing and HLA analysis was acknowledged as relatively small.

From its cysteine to its phenylalanine, the CDR3 spans 18 amino acids. Only CDR3 DNA is held: 54 bases, read in frame from base 1. The germline V and J ends show losses of 5 bases and 4 bases respectively, and no gene match explains 14 bases of the junction. CDR1 and CDR2, per the germline V gene, are SGHTA and FQGNSA. Peripheral blood CD8+ and CD4+ T cells from healthy donors, Susac syndrome patients and multiple sclerosis patients were profiled by high-throughput TCR beta sequencing. The multiple sclerosis controls were treatment-naive patients who had stable or active relapsing-remitting disease and met the revised McDonald criteria. Bulk CD8+ and CD4+ T cells were purified by magnetic negative isolation, whereas CD8+ TEMRA cells were enriched by FACS. Blood was drawn into EDTA tubes, processed within 24 hours, and PBMCs were isolated by density gradient centrifugation. PBMCs intended for TCR sequencing were cryopreserved in liquid nitrogen and were subsequently thawed in a 37 degrees C water bath. The sorted or isolated CD4+, CD8+ and CD8+ TEMRA cells reached a purity of at least 90%.

Turning to this clonotype: No antigen is known for it. Qualities for individual bases were not recorded, and no much larger clone is one base off.

The TCR was taken from a human donor with multiple sclerosis. This receptor chain uses TRBV7-2 and TRBJ2-1, with TRBD2 identical over 10 junction bases. The sample was CD8+ T cells from PBMCs. The base sequence is TGTGCCAGCAGCCGACGCCCCCCCGGGACTAGCGAGTACAATGAGCAGTTCTTC. Its protein is CASSRRPPGTSEYNEQFF. Outside the CDR3, residues come from the reference TRBV7-2 and TRBJ2-1 proteins, so the full variable domain is: GAGVSQSPSNKVTEKGKDVELRCDPISGHTALYWYRQSLGQGLEFLIYFQGNSAPDKSGLPSDRFSAERTGGSVSTLTIQRTQQEDSAVYLCASSRRPPGTSEYNEQFFGPGTRLTVL.